This TCR beta chain stems from a study of OX40 agonist ivuxolimab in advanced cancers. Background for the entire study: Ivuxolimab, which targeted the costimulatory receptor OX40 (CD134), was an agonistic, fully human IgG2 monoclonal antibody. In the dose-escalation cohort, roughly 80% of patients were male, and the mean age was approximately 60 years, with a range of about 23 to 85. Intravenous ivuxolimab was administered to patients every 2 weeks at six dose levels: 0.01, 0.1, 0.3, 1.5, 3 and 10 mg/kg. Three dose-escalation patients achieved partial responses, one with hepatocellular carcinoma and two with cutaneous melanoma. The paper reports the monotherapy dose-escalation portion (N of about 54 patients) of the phase I ivuxolimab trial. Patients were allowed to have had prior anti-PD-1, anti-PD-L1 or anti-CTLA-4 therapy, and 40% to 45% of the dose-escalation patients had been treated with checkpoint inhibitors. Among the approximately 50 dose-escalation patients, about 19 had hepatocellular carcinoma, 15 melanoma, 9 renal cell carcinoma and 9 head and neck cancer. Peripheral TCRbeta sequencing aimed to test whether ivuxolimab altered TCR sequence diversity and caused clonal T-cell expansion.

The trial excluded patients who had a history of autoimmune disease or were on systemic immunosuppression. Peripheral blood for TCR sequencing was collected from all dose cohorts at baseline, on cycle 4 day 1, and on cycle 7 day 1. The samples were drawn from a first-in-human, open-label, multicenter phase I dose-escalation trial of ivuxolimab. The trial enrolled adults with locally advanced or metastatic head and neck squamous cell, hepatocellular, melanoma or renal cell carcinoma. CD4+ and CD8+ T cells were sorted separately from peripheral blood before TCR sequencing. To sequence the TCRbeta CDR3 region, genomic DNA was isolated from the sorted cells. The immunoSEQ Assay was used for sequencing of TCRbeta CDR3 regions. The source is immuneACCESS, and TCRdb retained only in-frame sequences with V and J called. Part of the clones is not carried over; for the studies checked, unresolved V genes explain less than half of this, and the remainder is unexplained. The sample contains tens of thousands of clones, 80% to 95% of them found a single time. The ten biggest clones cover 0.44% of the sample.

Summary of the overall study and its limitations: Low levels of normalized T-cell clonal expansion were also seen in some patients who did not respond. At doses of 0.1 to 3.0 mg/kg, clonal expansion of both CD4+ and CD8+ T cells in blood was seen between baseline and week 6. In partial responders in the 0.1-3.0 mg/kg groups, normalized peripheral clonal expansion was found to be among the lowest, especially among CD8+ T cells. On average, CD8+ T cells showed more expanded clones than CD4+ T cells after ivuxolimab. Antigen specificity was not determined for the clonally expanded peripheral T cells.

Note on this clone: Its recognized antigen is unknown. The record has no base qualities; no much larger clone is one base away.

CDR1 and CDR2 were assigned from the germline V gene as MRHNA and SNTAGT. The V and J ends are trimmed by 3 bases and 4 bases, leaving 15 bases between them. The CDR3, cysteine through phenylalanine, is 16 amino acids long. Only the CDR3 region is kept as DNA, spanning 48 bases read in frame from base 1. This sequence was found in an adult with an advanced solid tumor such as melanoma, head and neck, liver or kidney cancer. Sequencing was performed on CD4+ or CD8+ T cells sorted from blood, taken in a trial of the OX40 agonist ivuxolimab. The rearranged segments are TRBV6-4 and TRBJ2-2; 7 matching bases give a weak D call of TRBD2. The nucleotides read TGTGCCAGCAGTGAGCAAGAGCGGGACATCACCGGGGAGCTGTTTTTT. Its protein reads: CASSEQERDITGELFF.